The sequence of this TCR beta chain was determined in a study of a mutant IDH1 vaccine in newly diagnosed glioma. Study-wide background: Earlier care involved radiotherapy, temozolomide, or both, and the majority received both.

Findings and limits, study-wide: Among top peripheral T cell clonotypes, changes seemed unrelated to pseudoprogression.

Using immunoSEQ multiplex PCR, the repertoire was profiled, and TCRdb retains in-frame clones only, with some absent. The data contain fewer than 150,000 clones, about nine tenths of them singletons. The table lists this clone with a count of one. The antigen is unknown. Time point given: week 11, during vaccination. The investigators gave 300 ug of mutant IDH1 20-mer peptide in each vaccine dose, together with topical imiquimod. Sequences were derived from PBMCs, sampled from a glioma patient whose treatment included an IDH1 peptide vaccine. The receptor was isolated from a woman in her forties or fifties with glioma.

The CDR3 is CASGLAGSYEQYF. DNA of the CDR3: TGCGCCAGCGGACTAGCGGGCTCCTACGAGCAGTACTTC. The rearrangement uses TRBV5-1 and TRBJ2-7, with 11 bases lining up with TRBD2. V was clipped by 7 bases and J by 0 bases; unmatched bases: 0. Germline values: CDR1 SGHRS, CDR2 YFSETQ. The CDR3 length is 13 residues.